The present T cell receptor beta chain was sequenced within a study of blood T cell repertoires in COVID-19. Looking at the study overall: COVID-19 samples from acute and convalescent phases originated in the United States, Italy and Spain. Nucleic acid was either cDNA or gDNA, and it came from T cells, B-cell-depleted T cells, or PBMCs.

Under the authors' procedure: Using reference gene primer amplification, nucleated cell counts were estimated. Produced via immunoSEQ multiplex PCR; TCRdb's table is partial and in-frame only. That table gives V, J and clone size, and the DNA gave D and trimming. The sample yields about 440,000 clones, around 90% seen once. The CDR3 has 15 residues. Trimming at V came to 0 bases and at J to 2 bases, leaving 3 bases not matched to a gene. Germline CDR1 and CDR2: SEHNR and FQNEAQ (reference sequence). The study drew participants aged about 18 to 95 years from some 23 US areas. The rearrangement links TRBV7-9 to TRBJ2-5; 7 positions agree with TRBD1. This clonotype was sampled from a woman aged 18-29 years with acute COVID-19. What was sequenced was PBMCs or T cells enriched from blood (not recorded which). The CDR3 loop reads CASSLALGQQETQYF. The CDR3, as DNA: TGTGCCAGCAGCTTAGCGTTGGGACAGCAAGAGACCCAGTACTTC.